This T cell receptor (beta chain) came from a study of blood T cell repertoires in COVID-19. Study-wide background: COVID-19 samples collected from the United States, Italy and Spain covered acute and convalescent phases. From T cells, B-cell-depleted T cells, or PBMCs came the material, which was cDNA or gDNA.

Authors' analysis steps: From reference gene primer amplification, estimates of nucleated cell counts were derived. Clones were read by immunoSEQ multiplex PCR, and TCRdb kept only the in-frame ones, dropping some. That table supplies the V and J calls and clone size; D and trimming were determined from the DNA. Found here are about 240,000 clones, 70% to 90% of them singletons; the top ten hold 5% to 7%. This clone was seen a single time. Germline CDR1 reads ENHRY; CDR2 reads SYGVKD. After removal of 11 bases from V and 0 bases from J, the junction contained 16 bases not matched to a gene. The CDR3 is made up of 17 amino acids.

The sample comprised peripheral blood. The chain joins TRBV10-3 to TRBJ2-1; TRBD2 matches 7 bases. The sequence came from a woman in her sixties or seventies with active or convalescent COVID-19. This chain's CDR3 is CAPGHRTSASSYNEQFF. CDR3 nucleotide sequence: TGTGCCCCCGGACACCGCACTAGCGCCAGCTCCTACAATGAGCAGTTCTTC.